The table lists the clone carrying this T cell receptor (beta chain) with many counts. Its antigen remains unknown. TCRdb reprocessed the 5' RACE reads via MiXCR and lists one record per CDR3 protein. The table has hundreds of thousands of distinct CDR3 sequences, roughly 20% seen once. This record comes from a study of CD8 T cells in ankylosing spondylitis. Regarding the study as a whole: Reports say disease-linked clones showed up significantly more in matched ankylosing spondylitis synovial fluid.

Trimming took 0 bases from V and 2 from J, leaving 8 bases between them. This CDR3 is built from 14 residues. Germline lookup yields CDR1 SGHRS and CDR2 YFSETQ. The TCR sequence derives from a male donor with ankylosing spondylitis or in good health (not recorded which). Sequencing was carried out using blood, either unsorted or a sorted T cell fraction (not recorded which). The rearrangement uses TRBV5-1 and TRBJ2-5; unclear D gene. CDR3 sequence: CASSLGVIQETQYF. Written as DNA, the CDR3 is TGCGCCAGCAGCTTGGGGGTTATTCAAGAGACCCAGTACTTC.